This section outlines one TCR beta chain sequence together with its context. These data come from a study of CD8 T cells in Susac syndrome. The sequenced target, TCR beta, came from blood CD8+ and CD4+ T cells. Treatment-naive patients with stable or active relapsing-remitting disease served as multiple sclerosis controls. The TEMRA cells underwent FACS enrichment, while the CD8+ and CD4+ T cells underwent negative isolation. The V and J ends lost 3 bases and 1 base, in that order; junction bases with no gene match: 6. CDR1 MDHEN and CDR2 SYDVKM come from the germline V gene. This CDR3 is 15 amino acids long. Random hexamers were used to reverse transcribe an amount of about 0.45 to 1 ug RNA. The TCR beta CDR3 was amplified by immunoSEQ multiplex PCR across 54 Vbeta, 13 Jbeta. TCRdb re-analysed the immunoSEQ multiplex PCR reads in MiXCR, keeping a single row per CDR3 protein. The sample has approximately 120,000 distinct CDR3 sequences, under 95% seen once.

Sequences were obtained from CD8+ T cells from PBMCs. The rearrangement joins TRBV28 to TRBJ2-7; 7 bases are a match to TRBD2. This receptor was obtained from a human donor with multiple sclerosis. CDR3 in amino acids: CASSLGGRRSYEQYF. The CDR3 bases are TGTGCCAGCAGTTTGGGCGGGAGAAGATCCTACGAGCAGTACTTC. The whole variable domain, remainder taken from reference TRBV28 and TRBJ2-7, is DVKVTQSSRYLVKRTGEKVFLECVQDMDHENMFWYRQDPGLGLRLIYFSYDVKMKEKGDIPEGYSVSREKKERFSLILESASTNQTSMYLCASSLGGRRSYEQYFGPGTRLTVT.